The TCR beta chain under discussion was sequenced for a study of cytomegalovirus exposure and HLA in healthy donors. Study-wide points: Data from an earlier analysis indicated that most TCR beta V segments were productive either about 90% or about 30% of the time. Presence/absence analyses rested on an assumption that sequencing depth was roughly uniform across donors.

The PCR made use of 60 Vbeta and 13 Jbeta primers. Profiling relied on immunoSEQ multiplex PCR, and the TCRdb table lists in-frame clones only, not all of them. The repertoire includes about 120,000 clones, 80% of them detected once, and 7.5% to 10% sits in the top ten. CDR3 size: 13 residues. The germline CDR1 and CDR2 sequences are SGHAT and FQNNGV. The trim removed 6 bases at V and 4 bases at J, leaving 3 bases unmatched. Worth noting for this clone: Its antigen is still unknown.

The genes are TRBV11-2 and TRBJ2-7, with 10 nucleotides matching TRBD2. Sequences were obtained from PBMCs. This TCR was sampled from a female donor in good health and CMV-seropositive. Written as DNA, the CDR3 is TGTGCCAGCAGGGGTAGCGGGGGGTACGAGCAGTACTTC. It translates to CASRGSGGYEQYF.